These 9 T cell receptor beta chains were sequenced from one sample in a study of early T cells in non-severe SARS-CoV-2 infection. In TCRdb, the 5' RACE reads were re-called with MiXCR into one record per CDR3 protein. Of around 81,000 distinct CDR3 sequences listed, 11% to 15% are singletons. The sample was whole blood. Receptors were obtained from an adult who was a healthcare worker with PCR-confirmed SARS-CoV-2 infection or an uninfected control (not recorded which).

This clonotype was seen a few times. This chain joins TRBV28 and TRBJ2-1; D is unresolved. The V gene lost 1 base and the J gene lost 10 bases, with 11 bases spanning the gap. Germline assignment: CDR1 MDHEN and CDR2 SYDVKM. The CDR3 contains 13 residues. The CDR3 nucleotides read TGTGCCAGCAGTTTATTGTCCCCATGGGAGCAGTTCTTC. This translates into CASSLLSPWEQFF.

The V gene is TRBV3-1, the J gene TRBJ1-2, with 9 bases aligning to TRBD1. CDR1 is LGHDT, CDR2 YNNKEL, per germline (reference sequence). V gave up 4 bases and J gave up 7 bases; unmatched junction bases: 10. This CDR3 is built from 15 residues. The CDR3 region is CASSPSGQGTTGYTF. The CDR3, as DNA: TGTGCCAGCAGCCCCTCGGGACAGGGAACAACTGGCTACACCTTC.

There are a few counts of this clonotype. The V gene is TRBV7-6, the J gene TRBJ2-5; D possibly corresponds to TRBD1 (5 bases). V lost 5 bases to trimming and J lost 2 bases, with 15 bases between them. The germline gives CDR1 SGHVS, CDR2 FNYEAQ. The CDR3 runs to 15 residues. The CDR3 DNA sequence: TGTGCCAGCAGCCCGGTTCCTCGACAGCAAGAGACCCAGTACTTC. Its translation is CASSPVPRQQETQYF.

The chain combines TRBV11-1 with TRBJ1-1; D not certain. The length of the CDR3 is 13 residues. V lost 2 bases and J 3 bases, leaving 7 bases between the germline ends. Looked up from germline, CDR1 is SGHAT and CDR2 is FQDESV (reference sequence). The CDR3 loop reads CASSLRWDTEAFF. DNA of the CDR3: TGTGCCAGCAGCTTACGGTGGGACACTGAAGCTTTCTTT.

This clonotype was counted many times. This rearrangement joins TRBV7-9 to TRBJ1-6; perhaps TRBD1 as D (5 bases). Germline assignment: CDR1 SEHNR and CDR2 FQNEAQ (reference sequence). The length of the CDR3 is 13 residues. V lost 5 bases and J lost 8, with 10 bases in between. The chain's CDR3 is CASSTTGDSPLHF. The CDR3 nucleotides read TGTGCCAGCAGCACCACGGGGGATTCACCCCTCCACTTT.

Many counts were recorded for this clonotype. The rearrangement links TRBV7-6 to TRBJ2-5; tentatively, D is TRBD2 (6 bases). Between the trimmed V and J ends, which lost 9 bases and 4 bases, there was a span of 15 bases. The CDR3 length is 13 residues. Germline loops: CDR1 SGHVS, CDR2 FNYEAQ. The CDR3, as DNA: TGTGCCAGTAACGGGGGTCAGGGAGAGACCCAGTACTTC. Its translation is CASNGGQGETQYF.

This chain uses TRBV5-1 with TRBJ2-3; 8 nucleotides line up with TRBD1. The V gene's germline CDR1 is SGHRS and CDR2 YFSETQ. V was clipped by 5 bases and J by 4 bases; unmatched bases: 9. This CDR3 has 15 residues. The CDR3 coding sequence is TGCGCCAGCAGTTTAGGAGACAGGGGTCCAGATACGCAGTATTTT. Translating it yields CASSLGDRGPDTQYF. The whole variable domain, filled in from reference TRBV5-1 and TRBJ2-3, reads KAGVTQTPRYLIKTRGQQVTLSCSPISGHRSVSWYQQTPGQGLQFLFEYFSETQRNKGNFPGRFSGRQFSNSRSEMNVSTLELGDSALYLCASSLGDRGPDTQYFGPGTRLTVL.

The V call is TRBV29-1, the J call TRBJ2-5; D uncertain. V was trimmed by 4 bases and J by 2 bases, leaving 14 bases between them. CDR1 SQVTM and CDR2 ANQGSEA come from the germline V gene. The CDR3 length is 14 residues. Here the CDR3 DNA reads TGCAGCGTTGGACAATGGACCATTCAAGAGACCCAGTACTTC. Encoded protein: CSVGQWTIQETQYF.

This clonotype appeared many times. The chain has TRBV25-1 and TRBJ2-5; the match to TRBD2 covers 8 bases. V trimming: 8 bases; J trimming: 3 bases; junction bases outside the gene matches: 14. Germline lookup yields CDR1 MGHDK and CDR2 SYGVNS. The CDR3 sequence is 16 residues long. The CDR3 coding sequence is TGTGCCAGCGATTTTGAGCGGGGGAGCTCGAAAGAGACCCAGTACTTC. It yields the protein CASDFERGSSKETQYF.